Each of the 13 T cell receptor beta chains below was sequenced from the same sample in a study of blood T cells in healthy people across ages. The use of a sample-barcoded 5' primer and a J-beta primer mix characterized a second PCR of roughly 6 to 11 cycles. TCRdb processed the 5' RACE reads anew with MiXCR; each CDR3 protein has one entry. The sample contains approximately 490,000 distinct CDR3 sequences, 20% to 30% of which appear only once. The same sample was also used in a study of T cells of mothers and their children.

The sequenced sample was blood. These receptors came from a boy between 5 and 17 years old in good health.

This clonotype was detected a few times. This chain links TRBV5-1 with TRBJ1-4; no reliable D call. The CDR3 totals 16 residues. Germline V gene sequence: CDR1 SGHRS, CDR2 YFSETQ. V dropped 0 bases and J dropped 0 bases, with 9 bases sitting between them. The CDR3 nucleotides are TGCGCCAGCAGCTTGGGGACCTCCGCAACTAATGAAAAACTGTTTTTT. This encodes CASSLGTSATNEKLFF.

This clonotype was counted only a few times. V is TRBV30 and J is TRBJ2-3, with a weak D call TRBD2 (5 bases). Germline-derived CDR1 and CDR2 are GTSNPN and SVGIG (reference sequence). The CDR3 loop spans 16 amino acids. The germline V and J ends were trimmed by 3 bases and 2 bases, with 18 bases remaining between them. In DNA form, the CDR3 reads TGTGCCTGGAGGCCTTTTTCGGGGAGTTACACAGATACGCAGTATTTT. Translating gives CAWRPFSGSYTDTQYF.

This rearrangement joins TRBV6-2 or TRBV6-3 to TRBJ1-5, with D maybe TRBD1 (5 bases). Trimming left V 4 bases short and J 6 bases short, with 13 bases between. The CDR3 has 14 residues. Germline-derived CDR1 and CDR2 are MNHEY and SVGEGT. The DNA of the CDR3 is TGTGCCAGCAGTTTGGAAGGTCAGGGTCAGCCCCAGCATTTT. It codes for CASSLEGQGQPQHF.

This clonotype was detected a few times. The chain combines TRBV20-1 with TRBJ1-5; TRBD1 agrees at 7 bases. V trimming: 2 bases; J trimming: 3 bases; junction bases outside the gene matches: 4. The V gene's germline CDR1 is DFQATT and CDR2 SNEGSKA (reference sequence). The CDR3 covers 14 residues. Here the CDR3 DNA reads TGCAGTGCTAGACCGACAGGGAACAATCAGCCCCAGCATTTT. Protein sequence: CSARPTGNNQPQHF.

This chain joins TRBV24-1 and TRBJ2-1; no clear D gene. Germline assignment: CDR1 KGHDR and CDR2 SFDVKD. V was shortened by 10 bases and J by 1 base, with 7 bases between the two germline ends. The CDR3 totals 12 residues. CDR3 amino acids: CATESSYNEQFF. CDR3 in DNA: TGTGCCACTGAGAGTTCCTACAATGAGCAGTTCTTC.

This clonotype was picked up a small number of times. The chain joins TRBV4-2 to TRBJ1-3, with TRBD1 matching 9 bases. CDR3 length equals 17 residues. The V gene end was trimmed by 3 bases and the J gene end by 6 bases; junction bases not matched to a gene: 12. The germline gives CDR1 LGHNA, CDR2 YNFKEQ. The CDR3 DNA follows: TGTGCCAGCAGCCATGATGGACAGGGGAGTGCGCTAAACACCATATATTTT. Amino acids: CASSHDGQGSALNTIYF.

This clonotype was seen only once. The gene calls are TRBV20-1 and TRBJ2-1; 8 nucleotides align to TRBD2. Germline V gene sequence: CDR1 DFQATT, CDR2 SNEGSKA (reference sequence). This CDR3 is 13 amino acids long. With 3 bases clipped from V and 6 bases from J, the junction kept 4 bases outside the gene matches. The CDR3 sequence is CSASGRAINEQFF. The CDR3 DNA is TGCAGTGCTAGCGGGAGGGCCATCAATGAGCAGTTCTTC.

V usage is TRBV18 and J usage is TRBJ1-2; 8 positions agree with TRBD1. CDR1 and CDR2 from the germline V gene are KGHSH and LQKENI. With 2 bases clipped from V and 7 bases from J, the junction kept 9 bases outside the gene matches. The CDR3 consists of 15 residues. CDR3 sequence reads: CASSPVQGVHAGYTF. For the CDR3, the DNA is TGTGCCAGCTCACCAGTACAGGGGGTTCACGCTGGCTACACCTTC.

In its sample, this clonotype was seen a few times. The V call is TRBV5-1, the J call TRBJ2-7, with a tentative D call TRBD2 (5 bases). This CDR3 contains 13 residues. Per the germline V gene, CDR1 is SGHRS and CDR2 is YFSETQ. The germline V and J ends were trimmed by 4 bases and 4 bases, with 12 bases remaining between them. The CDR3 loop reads CASSAGLRYEQYF. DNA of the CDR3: TGCGCCAGCAGCGCAGGACTCCGATACGAGCAGTACTTC.

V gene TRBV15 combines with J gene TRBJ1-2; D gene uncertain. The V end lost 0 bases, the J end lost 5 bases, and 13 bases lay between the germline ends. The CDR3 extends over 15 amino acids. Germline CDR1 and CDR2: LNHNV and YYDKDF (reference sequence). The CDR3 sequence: CATSRDLGQEYGYTF. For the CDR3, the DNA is TGTGCCACCAGCAGAGACTTGGGTCAGGAGTATGGCTACACCTTC.

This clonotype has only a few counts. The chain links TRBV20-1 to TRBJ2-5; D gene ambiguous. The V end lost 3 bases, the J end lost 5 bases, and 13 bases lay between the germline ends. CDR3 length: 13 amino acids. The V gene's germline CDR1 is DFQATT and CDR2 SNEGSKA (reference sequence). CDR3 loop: CSASLPAVETQYF. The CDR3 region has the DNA TGCAGTGCTAGCCTTCCGGCGGTTGAGACCCAGTACTTC.

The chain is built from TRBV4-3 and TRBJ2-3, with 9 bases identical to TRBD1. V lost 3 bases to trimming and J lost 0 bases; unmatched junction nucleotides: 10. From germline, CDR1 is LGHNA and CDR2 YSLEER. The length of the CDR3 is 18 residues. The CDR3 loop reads CASSHESGTGWSTDTQYF. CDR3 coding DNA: TGCGCCAGCAGCCATGAGTCCGGGACAGGGTGGAGCACAGATACGCAGTATTTT.

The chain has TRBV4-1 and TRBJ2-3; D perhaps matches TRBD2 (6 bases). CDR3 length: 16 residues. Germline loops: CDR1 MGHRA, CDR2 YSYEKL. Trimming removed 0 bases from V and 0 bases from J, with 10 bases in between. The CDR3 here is CASSQEMGTSTDTQYF. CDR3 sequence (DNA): TGCGCCAGCAGCCAAGAGATGGGGACTAGCACAGATACGCAGTATTTT.